Listed below are T cell receptor beta chains from one sample, sequenced in a study of human T cells and chemical hapten exposure. One entry per CDR3 protein results from TCRdb running MiXCR on the RACE reads. The table includes 75,000 to 95,000 distinct CDR3 sequences, 10% to 15% detected once. The sequencing here drew on whole blood, taken in connection with sensitization to the hapten diphenylcyclopropenone (DPC). These receptors were taken from a woman aged 55 to 70 with alopecia areata. Some clones in this sample may be carry-over from other donors' samples. The CDR3 runs from the conserved cysteine through the conserved F or W. Fields, in order: D gene, CDR3 length, clone size, V gene, J gene, CDR3 DNA, CDR3 protein. The D gene is left open where the match is weak. Some rows have no size entry. The others give once, few or many, or a class for an expanded clone.

>TRBD2|14|many|TRBV20-1|TRBJ2-1
TGCAGACCAAAAACGGGACTAGCGGCCAATGAGCAGTTCTTC
CRPKTGLAANEQFF
>TRBD1|19|few|TRBV4-2|TRBJ2-6
TGTGCCAGCAGCCAAGATGACAGGGTGGGCCCAGCTGGGGCCAACGTCCTGACTTTC
CASSQDDRVGPAGANVLTF
>TRBD1|15|NA|TRBV18|TRBJ2-3
TGTGCCAGCTCACAGACAGGGGACCTCACAGATACGCAGTATTTT
CASSQTGDLTDTQYF
>NA|13|many|TRBV18|TRBJ1-2
TGTGCCAGCTCACCCGACGGATTATATGGCTACACCTTC
CASSPDGLYGYTF
>NA|15|NA|TRBV5-6|TRBJ2-6
TGTGCCAGCAGGAACCGTGGCTCTGGGGCCAACGTCCTGACTTTC
CASRNRGSGANVLTF
>NA|15|many|TRBV5-1|TRBJ2-2
TGCGCCAGCAGCCCTGATTTGGGGCTCACCGGGGAGCTGTTTTTT
CASSPDLGLTGELFF
>NA|14|NA|TRBV3-1|TRBJ1-2
TGTGCCAGCAGCCAAGAGTCAGGGATTTATGGCTACACCTTC
CASSQESGIYGYTF
>NA|12|NA|TRBV29-1|TRBJ1-1
TGCAGCGTTGGTCCCGGGCCGGGTGAAGCTTTCTTT
CSVGPGPGEAFF
>NA|14|few|TRBV4-2|TRBJ1-1
TGTGCCAGCAGCCAAGAAGGAATTAACACTGAAGCTTTCTTT
CASSQEGINTEAFF
>NA|14|many|TRBV7-6|TRBJ1-5
TGTGCCAGCAGCTCGGACGACTACAATCAGCCCCAGCATTTT
CASSSDDYNQPQHF
>TRBD1|16|many|TRBV24-1|TRBJ2-1
TGTGCCACCAGTAAGAGGGGACAGGGCATCTACAATGAGCAGTTCTTC
CATSKRGQGIYNEQFF
>TRBD2|16|few|TRBV13|TRBJ2-1
TGTGCCAGCAGCAGGAATAGCGGGGGCTCGGTTGATGAGCAGTTCTTC
CASSRNSGGSVDEQFF
>NA|15|NA|TRBV12-3/TRBV12-4|TRBJ2-5
TGTGCCAGCAACCAAGGGCAGGGGACGTGGGAGACCCAGTACTTC
CASNQGQGTWETQYF
>TRBD2|14|NA|TRBV27|TRBJ2-1
TGTGCCAGCAGCCCTAGCGGGGGGGCAGATGAGCAGTTCTTC
CASSPSGGADEQFF
>TRBD2|13|many|TRBV12-3/TRBV12-4|TRBJ2-1
TGTGCCAGCAGACGGGGAGGGAGCGATGAGCAGTTCTTC
CASRRGGSDEQFF
>TRBD1|14|many|TRBV3-1|TRBJ2-7
TGTGCCAGCAGCCAAGATGACAGGGGAGGCGAGCAGTACTTC
CASSQDDRGGEQYF
>NA|16|NA|TRBV4-1|TRBJ2-6
TGCGCCAGCAGCCAAGGACACTACTCTGGGGCCAACGTCCTGACTTTC
CASSQGHYSGANVLTF
>NA|15|once|TRBV7-9|TRBJ1-6
TGTGCCAGCAGCGATGGACAGTTTAGGAATTCACCCCTCCACTTT
CASSDGQFRNSPLHF
>TRBD1|15|few|TRBV30|TRBJ2-7
TGTGCCTGGAGGAGACAGGGGAATTCCGCCTACGAGCAGTACTTC
CAWRRQGNSAYEQYF
>TRBD1|15|NA|TRBV2|TRBJ1-1
TGTGCCAGCAGTGGGGATGCTGGGACAGGGCGAACAGCTTTCTTT
CASSGDAGTGRTAFF
>NA|10|few|TRBV20-1|TRBJ1-6
TGCAGTGCTAGGGGTTCACCCCTCCACTTT
CSARGSPLHF